Detailed here is one T cell receptor (beta chain). Its antigen is still unknown. This sample is part of a study of T cell repertoires in ileal Crohn's disease. The CDR3 has 14 residues. Trimming left V 1 base short and J 5 bases short, with 12 bases between. Germline CDR1 is SEHNR and CDR2 is FQNEAQ (reference sequence). The time point is: inflamed ileum from the surgical specimen. Data came from immunoSEQ multiplex PCR; TCRdb stores just in-frame clones and leaves some out. The sample carries 2,500 or so clones, just over 90% recorded once. Overall study findings and caveats: Active smokers at surgery had more clonal expansions than non-smokers. Endoscopic recurrence occurred in every patient whose clonality exceeded 26.8%.

The specimen sequenced was ileal tissue. This TCR was sampled from an adult with Crohn's disease. This chain links TRBV7-9 with TRBJ2-7, with D tentatively TRBD2 (5 bases). The CDR3: CASSLVRGTNEQYF. CDR3 bases: TGTGCCAGCAGCTTAGTCCGGGGTACGAACGAGCAGTACTTC.